This is a list of T cell receptor beta chains from one sample in a study of glioma-infiltrating T cells after dendritic cell vaccination. Produced via immunoSEQ multiplex PCR; TCRdb's table is partial and in-frame only. The repertoire consists of tens of thousands of clones, with 82% occurring once and the leading ten covering less than 9.5%. Sequencing used blood, obtained before dendritic cell vaccination. These receptors originate from a human donor with glioblastoma. Each CDR3 is given with its conserved first and last residue. The D gene is left open where the match is weak. Not all rows give a size; the values are once, few, many and, for expanded clones, a class.

d_gene: .; abundance: .; v_gene: TRBV4-1; j_gene: TRBJ2-7; len: 14; CDR3aa: CASSPAGVDYEQYF; CDR3nt: TGCGCCAGCAGCCCAGCCGGGGTCGACTACGAGCAGTACTTC
d_gene: .; abundance: few; v_gene: TRBV10-3; j_gene: TRBJ2-5; len: 15; CDR3aa: CAISGTRGEGETQYF; CDR3nt: TGTGCCATCAGCGGAACAAGAGGAGAGGGAGAGACCCAGTACTTC
d_gene: TRBD2; abundance: .; v_gene: TRBV5-1; j_gene: TRBJ2-1; len: 15; CDR3aa: CASSLTLAETYEQFF; CDR3nt: TGCGCCAGCAGCTTAACACTAGCGGAAACTTATGAGCAGTTCTTC
d_gene: .; abundance: .; v_gene: TRBV10-3; j_gene: TRBJ2-1; len: 11; CDR3aa: CAISDSYEQFF; CDR3nt: TGTGCCATCAGTGATTCCTATGAGCAGTTCTTC
d_gene: TRBD2; abundance: .; v_gene: TRBV5-6; j_gene: TRBJ2-1; len: 15; CDR3aa: CASSLRGGPYNEQFF; CDR3nt: TGTGCCAGCAGCTTGCGGGGGGGGCCCTACAATGAGCAGTTCTTC
d_gene: .; abundance: .; v_gene: TRBV7-2; j_gene: TRBJ1-2; len: 14; CDR3aa: CASSGAGNLYGYTF; CDR3nt: TGTGCCAGCAGCGGCGCAGGGAATCTCTATGGCTACACCTTC
d_gene: TRBD1; abundance: .; v_gene: TRBV15; j_gene: TRBJ2-5; len: 15; CDR3aa: CATSRVHRGQETQYF; CDR3nt: TGTGCCACCAGCAGAGTTCATAGGGGGCAGGAGACCCAGTACTTC
d_gene: TRBD1; abundance: .; v_gene: TRBV18; j_gene: TRBJ2-7; len: 13; CDR3aa: CASSPTGGYEQYF; CDR3nt: TGTGCCAGCTCACCGACAGGGGGGTACGAGCAGTACTTC
d_gene: .; abundance: .; v_gene: TRBV12-5; j_gene: TRBJ2-3; len: 15; CDR3aa: CASATGAFTIDTQYF; CDR3nt: TGTGCTAGTGCCACTGGGGCATTCACTATTGATACGCAGTATTTT
d_gene: .; abundance: .; v_gene: TRBV10-2; j_gene: TRBJ2-2; len: 15; CDR3aa: CASSELAGRTGELFF; CDR3nt: TGCGCCAGCAGTGAGCTGGCGGGACGGACCGGGGAGCTGTTTTTT
d_gene: .; abundance: once; v_gene: TRBV7-6; j_gene: TRBJ1-1; len: 13; CDR3aa: CASSLDRNTEAFF; CDR3nt: TGTGCCAGCAGCCTCGACAGGAACACTGAAGCTTTCTTT
d_gene: TRBD1; abundance: .; v_gene: TRBV25-1; j_gene: TRBJ1-5; len: 16; CDR3aa: CASSDTPGQVNQPQHF; CDR3nt: TGTGCCAGCAGTGACACTCCTGGACAGGTCAATCAGCCCCAGCATTTT
d_gene: .; abundance: .; v_gene: TRBV5-6; j_gene: TRBJ1-1; len: 16; CDR3aa: CASSVVIIEGYTEAFF; CDR3nt: TGTGCCAGCAGCGTGGTTATAATAGAGGGATACACTGAAGCTTTCTTT
d_gene: .; abundance: .; v_gene: TRBV6-5; j_gene: TRBJ2-7; len: 15; CDR3aa: CASSSPGLGSNEQYF; CDR3nt: TGTGCCAGCTCCTCCCCGGGTTTAGGGAGTAACGAGCAGTACTTC
d_gene: TRBD2; abundance: .; v_gene: TRBV2; j_gene: TRBJ2-3; len: 14; CDR3aa: CASSAGLPTDTQYF; CDR3nt: TGTGCCAGCAGTGCGGGACTACCCACAGATACGCAGTATTTT
d_gene: .; abundance: .; v_gene: TRBV6-5; j_gene: TRBJ2-2; len: 15; CDR3aa: CASSYSRVGTGELFF; CDR3nt: TGTGCCAGCAGTTATTCCAGGGTTGGAACCGGGGAGCTGTTTTTT
d_gene: TRBD1; abundance: .; v_gene: TRBV11-2; j_gene: TRBJ2-7; len: 15; CDR3aa: CASSPTGTAQYEQYF; CDR3nt: TGTGCCAGCAGCCCGACCGGGACAGCCCAATACGAGCAGTACTTC
d_gene: TRBD1; abundance: few; v_gene: TRBV10-3; j_gene: TRBJ2-7; len: 12; CDR3aa: CATADRDYEQYF; CDR3nt: TGTGCCACCGCGGACAGGGATTACGAGCAGTACTTC
d_gene: TRBD2; abundance: .; v_gene: TRBV7-2; j_gene: TRBJ2-2; len: 16; CDR3aa: CASSASGTTNTGELFF; CDR3nt: TGTGCCAGCAGCGCATCCGGGACTACCAACACCGGGGAGCTGTTTTTT
d_gene: .; abundance: .; v_gene: TRBV5-1; j_gene: TRBJ2-1; len: 14; CDR3aa: CASSLDSAPPEQFF; CDR3nt: TGCGCCAGCAGCTTGGATAGCGCCCCCCCTGAGCAGTTCTTC
d_gene: TRBD2; abundance: .; v_gene: TRBV30; j_gene: TRBJ2-7; len: 14; CDR3aa: CAWSGRGGFYEQYF; CDR3nt: TGTGCCTGGAGTGGGCGGGGGGGATTCTACGAGCAGTACTTC
d_gene: TRBD2; abundance: .; v_gene: TRBV5-4; j_gene: TRBJ2-5; len: 15; CDR3aa: CASSLGPSGEETQYF; CDR3nt: TGTGCCAGCAGCTTGGGTCCTAGCGGGGAAGAGACCCAGTACTTC